The source of this T cell receptor (beta chain) is a study of shared clonotypes between healthy human individuals (dated by TCRdb to the early 2020s). Notes on the research overall: The cohort comprised a couple of women and a few men aged 18 to 49 years. Different laboratories and diverse techniques were used to prepare libraries and sequence TCR repertoires, to increase sequencing depth and limit assay-specific biases. Blood TCR repertoires of a handful of healthy adults were deeply sequenced to estimate repertoire size and the extent of clonotype sharing between individuals. Per donor, leukapheresis produced somewhere between about 0.9 and 10 billion PBMCs. For each donor, CD4 naive and CD4 memory were each given three plates, CD8 naive was given two plates, and CD8 memory was given one plate. What the authors observed across the whole study: Across a few donors, approximately 5% of naive CD4, 3% to 3.5% of naive CD8, 2% to 2.5% of memory CD4, and 0.4% to 0.45% of memory CD8 clonotypes were shared. The genetic and exposure-history diversity represented was limited by the small number of donors. Sampling was restricted to blood, and TCR repertoires in tissues likely differ from the TCR repertoires found in blood. Clonotypes shared by all four sorted-subset donors showed higher generation probabilities than non-shared clonotypes. Pairwise subsampling led to the expectation that sequencing depth would affect the degree of clonotype sharing among donors. Larger estimated clonotype richness was generally found for naive subsets than for memory subsets. Incomplete sequencing was indicated by rarefaction of sorted-subset datasets, despite the large sequencing depth.

TCR CDR3 regions were amplified from genomic DNA by multiplex PCR using the deep immunoSEQ assay. Extracted genomic DNA from each cell subset was distributed evenly across all wells of several immunoSEQ 96-well plates, and each plate was treated as a replicate. Each replicate PCR for sorted subsets received about 200 ng genomic DNA, equal to about 30,000 T cell genomes. Purified libraries were measured with a Qubit 3.0 fluorometer, size-checked on a Bioanalyzer 2100, and measured again with the KAPA Library Quantification kit. A separate single-read 150-cycle Illumina NextSeq 550 flow cell was used to sequence each immunoSEQ 96-well plate. The original pipeline was this. Because the immunoSEQ output included only junctional sequences and no quality scores, the filtering could not be the same as the filtering used for full-length reads. Sequences were annotated with PyIR, a Python wrapper for IgBLAST v1.9, using IMGT germline references to assign V/J genes and CDR3. Reads with weak V/J assignments (E-value above 1e-6), missing CDR3, stop codons, out-of-frame junctions, or ambiguous translated residues were removed. V3J clonotypes were defined by identical inferred V gene, J gene, and CDR3 amino acid sequence. Percentage overlap between repertoires was calculated by dividing the number of shared unique clonotypes by the size of the smaller repertoire. Three approaches were used to assess repertoire richness: RTK rarefaction, the Chao1 estimator, and Recon v2.1 estimates of unobserved clonotypes. Generation probabilities for all TCRbeta clonotypes obtained by the gDNA method from a few donors were computed using OLGA. The table was pulled from immuneACCESS by TCRdb, which kept in-frame rearrangements only. Such tables lose some clones; where checked, under half of the loss comes from unresolved V genes, and the rest has no known cause. V and J calls and clone size come straight from that table; D and trimming were deduced from the DNA. For this sample there are around 610,000 clones; approximately 96% appear just once. Approximately 0.1% of the sample lies in the top ten.

Of note for this clone: Its antigen specificity is not known. Per-base qualities were not stored, and no clone one base away is much larger.

CD8 naive samples consisted of CD45RO-negative cells that were positively selected for CCR7, yielding a CD45RA+CCR7+ population without TemRA cells. The donors were healthy, HIV-negative adults who had no recently reported acute infections or vaccinations. Only Caucasian adults living in Nashville, Tennessee, USA were represented among the donors. Blood was collected by leukapheresis, and PBMCs were isolated by Ficoll-Histopaque density gradient centrifugation and then cryopreserved in liquid nitrogen vapor phase. Analytical flow cytometry was used to check the purity and quantity of each magnetically sorted T cell population. Genomic DNA was isolated from every sorted fraction and measured by UV absorbance on a Nanodrop 2000c. The CDR3 has 14 amino acids, counting the end cysteine and phenylalanine. Left in the record is the CDR3 DNA by itself, 42 bases read in frame from the first base. The germline ends are 14 bases apart after V is trimmed by 5 bases and J by 4 bases. CDR1 MDHEN and CDR2 SYDVKM were looked up in the germline V gene.

The sequenced sample consisted of naive CD8+ T cells sorted from blood. This sample's cell subset or site label indicates: CD45RA+CCR7+. The sequence is built from TRBV28 and TRBJ1-1; TRBD1 is perhaps the D gene, given 5 matching bases. This TCR came from a woman in her twenties or thirties in good health. CDR3 loop: CASSKRVGGTEAFF. Here is the DNA: TGTGCCAGCAGTAAGCGCGTGGGGGGCACTGAAGCTTTCTTT.